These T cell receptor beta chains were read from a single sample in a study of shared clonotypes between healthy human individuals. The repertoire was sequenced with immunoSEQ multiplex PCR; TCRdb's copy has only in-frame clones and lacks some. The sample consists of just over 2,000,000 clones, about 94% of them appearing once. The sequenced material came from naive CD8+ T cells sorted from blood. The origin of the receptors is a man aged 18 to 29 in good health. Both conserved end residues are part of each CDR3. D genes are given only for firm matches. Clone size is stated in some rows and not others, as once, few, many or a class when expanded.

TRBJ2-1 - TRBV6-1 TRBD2 CASTVLAGGPNEQFF TGTGCCAGCACTGTACTAGCGGGAGGCCCCAATGAGCAGTTCTTC
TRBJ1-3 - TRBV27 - CASSLGGSGNTIYF TGTGCCAGCAGTTTAGGGGGTTCAGGAAACACCATATATTTT
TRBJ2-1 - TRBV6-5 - CASERPGVNEQFF TGTGCCAGCGAGCGACCGGGGGTCAATGAGCAGTTCTTC
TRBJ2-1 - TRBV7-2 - CASSPLGGISYNEQFF TGTGCCAGCAGCCCCCTGGGTGGTATCTCCTACAATGAGCAGTTCTTC
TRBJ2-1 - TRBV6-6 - CASSYSEAYNEQFF TGTGCCAGCAGTTACAGCGAGGCCTACAATGAGCAGTTCTTC
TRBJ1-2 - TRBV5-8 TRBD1 CASSWDREIGYTF TGTGCCAGCAGCTGGGACAGGGAAATTGGCTACACCTTC
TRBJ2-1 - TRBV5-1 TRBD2 CASSLAGGTYNEQFF TGCGCCAGCAGCTTGGCGGGAGGTACCTACAATGAGCAGTTCTTC
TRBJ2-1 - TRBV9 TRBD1 CASSEGTGWLDEQFF TGTGCCAGCAGCGAGGGGACAGGGTGGCTGGATGAGCAGTTCTTC
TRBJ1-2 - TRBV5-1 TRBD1 CASSYRTGTENYGYTF TGCGCCAGCAGCTACCGAACCGGGACAGAGAACTATGGCTACACCTTC
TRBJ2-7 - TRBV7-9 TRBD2 CASSQRAGGTYEQYF TGTGCCAGCAGCCAAAGAGCGGGAGGGACCTACGAGCAGTACTTC
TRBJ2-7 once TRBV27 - CASSLTAPVAYEQYF TGTGCCAGCAGTTTAACGGCCCCCGTAGCCTACGAGCAGTACTTC
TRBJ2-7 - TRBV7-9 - CASSLAGLSYEQYF TGTGCCAGCAGCTTAGCAGGGTTATCCTACGAGCAGTACTTC
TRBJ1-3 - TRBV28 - CASSFFGEGNTIYF TGTGCCAGCAGTTTTTTTGGGGAGGGAAACACCATATATTTT
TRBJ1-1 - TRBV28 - CASSLRTENTEAFF TGTGCCAGCAGTTTACGGACAGAGAACACTGAAGCTTTCTTT
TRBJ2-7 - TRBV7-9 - CASSLGPTGYSYEQYF TGTGCCAGCAGCTTAGGTCCCACAGGGTATTCCTACGAGCAGTACTTC
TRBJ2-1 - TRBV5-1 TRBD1 CASSYTGGYGSEQFF TGCGCCAGCAGCTACACAGGGGGCTATGGGAGTGAGCAGTTCTTC
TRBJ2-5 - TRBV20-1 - CSASVGDGQYF TGCAGTGCTTCGGTGGGGGACGGGCAGTACTTC
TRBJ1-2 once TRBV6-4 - CASSGWNGSRYGYTF TGTGCCAGCAGTGGATGGAATGGGTCCCGCTATGGCTACACCTTC
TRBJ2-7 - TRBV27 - CASSPTGSYEQYF TGTGCCAGCAGTCCGACAGGCTCCTACGAGCAGTACTTC
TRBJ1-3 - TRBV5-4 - CASSIGHNTIYF TGTGCCAGCAGTATAGGTCATAACACCATATATTTT
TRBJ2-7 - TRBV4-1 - CASSQVELYEQYF TGCGCCAGCAGCCAAGTGGAGCTCTACGAGCAGTACTTC
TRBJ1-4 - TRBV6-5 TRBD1 CASSSRGQGVEKLFF TGTGCCAGCAGTTCTCGGGGGCAGGGGGTTGAAAAACTGTTTTTT
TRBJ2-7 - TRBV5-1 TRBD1 CASSWDRRSYEQYF TGCGCCAGTTCCTGGGACAGGAGATCCTACGAGCAGTACTTC
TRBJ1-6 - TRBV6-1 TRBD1 CASSPGQGYSPLHF TGTGCCAGCAGTCCCGGACAGGGTTATTCACCCCTCCACTTT
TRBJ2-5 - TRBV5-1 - CASSLEGGYQETQYF TGCGCCAGCAGCTTGGAGGGAGGATACCAAGAGACCCAGTACTTC
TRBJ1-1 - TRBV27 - CASSGTTNTEAFF TGTGCCAGCAGTGGGACAACGAACACTGAAGCTTTCTTT
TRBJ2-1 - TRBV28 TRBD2 CACSGLATYNEQFF TGTGCCTGTTCGGGACTAGCGACCTACAATGAGCAGTTCTTC
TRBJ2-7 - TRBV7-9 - CASSLEAPALEQYF TGTGCCAGCAGCTTAGAAGCCCCGGCTCTGGAGCAGTACTTC
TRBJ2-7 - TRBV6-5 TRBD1 CASSPATGIHEQYF TGTGCCAGCAGTCCCGCGACAGGGATCCACGAGCAGTACTTC
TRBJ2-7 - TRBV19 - CASSPAVSSYEQYF TGTGCCAGTAGTCCAGCGGTAAGTTCCTACGAGCAGTACTTC
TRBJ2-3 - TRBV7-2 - CASTPSLWSTTDTQYF TGTGCCAGCACCCCTTCTTTGTGGTCTACCACAGATACGCAGTATTTT
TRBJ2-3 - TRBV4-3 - CASSQAPGVSTDTQYF TGCGCCAGCAGCCAAGCTCCGGGAGTAAGCACAGATACGCAGTATTTT